These 21 T cell receptor beta chains originate from one sample sequenced in a study of vaccination and CD4 T cells after COVID-19. With the Oncomine TCR Beta short-read assay, DNA from cultured CD4+ T cells was sequenced. Each CDR3 protein gets one entry after TCRdb re-called the PCR reads with MiXCR. The sample lists approximately 18,000 distinct CDR3 sequences, roughly 48% occurring once. Time point defined: late sampling 161 to 241 days after vaccination in a few convalescent patients. Specified treatment: roughly 10-day PBMC culture with coronavirus spike peptide pools or control peptides (ViraFEST assay). Their specific antigens are unknown. Sequenced material: CD4+ T cells from blood, cultured in vitro, taken about 7 months after SARS-CoV-2 vaccination. The receptors shown here come from a human donor who had recovered from COVID-19.

The chain couples TRBV20-1 to TRBJ2-7; TRBD2 matches 9 bases. This CDR3 region has 16 residues. The germline V gene has CDR1 DFQATT and CDR2 SNEGSKA (reference sequence). V lost 5 bases to trimming and J lost 1 base; unmatched junction nucleotides: 12. The DNA of the CDR3 is TGCAGTGCTTCTCCCTCTCTAGCGGGGCGGTCCTACGAGCAGTACTTC. It encodes CSASPSLAGRSYEQYF.

V usage is TRBV27 and J usage is TRBJ1-1; D not certain. The CDR3 has 11 residues. Germline CDR1 reads MNHEY; CDR2 reads SMNVEV (reference sequence). The V end lost 4 bases, the J end lost 7 bases, and 7 bases lay between the germline ends. CDR3 protein: CASSSRGEAFF. The CDR3 DNA reads TGTGCCAGCAGTTCTAGAGGTGAAGCTTTCTTT.

This clonotype was seen a handful of times. The V call is TRBV27, the J call TRBJ2-7; tentatively, D is TRBD1 (5 bases). V dropped 5 bases and J dropped 5 bases, with 13 bases sitting between them. The CDR3 runs to 13 residues. Germline V gene sequence: CDR1 MNHEY, CDR2 SMNVEV (reference sequence). CDR3 residues: CASSLQGTDEQYF. In nucleotides, the CDR3 is TGTGCCAGCAGTCTCCAGGGTACGGACGAGCAGTACTTC.

The chain combines TRBV10-3 with TRBJ1-2; weak D call: TRBD1 (5 bases). The germline gives CDR1 ENHRY, CDR2 SYGVKD. This CDR3 comprises 13 residues. The V and J ends lost 7 bases and 4 bases respectively, with 13 bases between them. CDR3 sequence (DNA): TGTGCCATCACGGGAGGGGCGGCCTATGGCTACACCTTC. Encoded protein: CAITGGAAYGYTF.

The chain links TRBV12-3 or TRBV12-4 to TRBJ2-4; perhaps TRBD2 as D (5 bases). The CDR3 length is 13 residues. Trimming pared 6 bases from V and 9 bases from J, leaving 15 bases between. The CDR3 DNA follows: TGTGCCAGCAGGCGGACTGCAGTTGGCATTCAGTACTTC. This encodes CASRRTAVGIQYF.

By proportion, this clonotype is medium-sized. The rearrangement joins TRBV7-3 to TRBJ2-5; D is possibly TRBD1 (6 bases). The CDR3 is made up of 14 amino acids. V lost 5 bases to trimming and J lost 2 bases, with 12 bases between them. Germline loops: CDR1 SGHTA, CDR2 FQGTGA. The CDR3 reads CASSPTGLQETQYF. In nucleotides, the CDR3 is TGTGCCAGCAGCCCCACAGGGTTACAAGAGACCCAGTACTTC.

This rearrangement joins TRBV12-3 or TRBV12-4 to TRBJ1-6, with D possibly TRBD1 on 6 matching bases. The length of the CDR3 is 14 residues. V lost 1 base to trimming and J lost 7 bases, with 8 bases between them. The CDR3 loop is CASSLVQGNSPLHF. The CDR3, as DNA: TGTGCCAGCAGTTTAGTGCAGGGGAATTCACCCCTCCACTTT.

This rearrangement joins TRBV6-1 to TRBJ1-1; possible D gene TRBD1, 5 bases. The CDR3 is 15 residues long. CDR1 is MNHNS, CDR2 SASEGT, per germline. V shed 11 bases and J shed 1 base, with 20 bases lying between them. The CDR3 coding sequence is TGTGCCTCAGCAGGACGGGGGTTTGGGAACACTGAAGCTTTCTTT. This sequence encodes CASAGRGFGNTEAFF.

V is TRBV29-1 and J is TRBJ2-3, with D perhaps TRBD1 (5 bases). The length of the CDR3 is 12 residues. V dropped 5 bases and J dropped 3 bases, with 9 bases sitting between them. Per germline, CDR1 SQVTM and CDR2 ANQGSEA. The CDR3 DNA follows: TGCAGCGTTCGTAGACAGACAGATACGCAGTATTTT. Protein: CSVRRQTDTQYF.

V is TRBV7-2 and J is TRBJ2-7; no firm D call. CDR3 length equals 15 residues. Between the trimmed V and J ends, which lost 5 bases and 0 bases, there was a span of 14 bases. Germline V CDR1 and CDR2: SGHTA, FQGNSA. The CDR3 DNA sequence: TGTGCCAGCAGCCTAGGGATGTGGGACTCCTACGAGCAGTACTTC. Amino acids: CASSLGMWDSYEQYF.

The chain recombines TRBV20-1 with TRBJ2-7; maybe TRBD2 (6 bases). The CDR3 sequence is 16 residues long. Germline V CDR1 and CDR2: DFQATT, SNEGSKA (reference sequence). V gave up 0 bases and J gave up 0 bases, with 15 bases separating them. The DNA of the CDR3 is TGCAGTGCTAGAGATCAGCATGCGGGGCTCTCCTACGAGCAGTACTTC. It yields the protein CSARDQHAGLSYEQYF.

This clonotype was found many times. This chain connects TRBV20-1 to TRBJ1-2; 9 bases align to TRBD1. This CDR3 contains 11 residues. Germline V CDR1 and CDR2: DFQATT, SNEGSKA (reference sequence). The trim removed 6 bases at V and 8 bases at J, leaving 4 bases unmatched. The CDR3, as DNA: TGCAGTGCGTGGGACAGGGAAGGCTACACCTTC. Encoded protein: CSAWDREGYTF.

This clonotype was observed a handful of times. This sequence joins TRBV15 and TRBJ1-1, with 7 nucleotides matching TRBD1. This CDR3 has 16 amino acids. V lost 6 bases and J lost 5; bases outside the gene matches: 15. CDR1 LNHNV and CDR2 YYDKDF come from the germline V gene (reference sequence). In DNA, the CDR3 is TGTGCCACCAGTACCCATTTAGGGGGCGGTAGTACTGAAGCTTTCTTT. Amino acids: CATSTHLGGGSTEAFF.

This clonotype showed up just a few times. The rearrangement links TRBV7-2 to TRBJ1-1; no clear D. The CDR3 extends over 13 amino acids. Per the germline V gene, CDR1 is SGHTA and CDR2 is FQGNSA. V lost 3 bases to trimming and J lost 1 base, with 6 bases between them. The CDR3 spells CASSFLRNTEAFF. DNA for the CDR3: TGTGCCAGCAGCTTTTTAAGGAACACTGAAGCTTTCTTT.

The V and J genes are TRBV20-1 and TRBJ2-3; D is uncertain. V shed 5 bases and J shed 5 bases, with 11 bases lying between them. The CDR3 covers 12 residues. CDR1 is DFQATT, CDR2 SNEGSKA, per germline (reference sequence). This CDR3 reads CSAALGRDTQYF. The CDR3 DNA reads TGCAGTGCTGCCCTGGGTCGAGATACGCAGTATTTT.

The V gene is TRBV6-4, the J gene TRBJ1-6; 9 bases line up with TRBD1. Unmatched junction bases numbered 3, after V lost 3 bases and J lost 9 bases. Germline CDR1 MRHNA, CDR2 SNTAGT. CDR3 length: 14 amino acids. The CDR3, as DNA: TGTGCCAGCAGTGAACAGGGGGCAGGTTCACCCCTCCACTTT. This translates into CASSEQGAGSPLHF.

The V gene is TRBV19, the J gene TRBJ1-1; D not resolved. From germline, CDR1 is LNHDA and CDR2 SQIVND (reference sequence). The CDR3 totals 15 residues. Trimming cost V 5 bases and J 3 bases, with 16 bases left between them. CDR3 loop: CASSLTRRRYTEAFF. In nucleotides, the CDR3 is TGTGCCAGTAGTCTCACTAGACGGCGGTACACTGAAGCTTTCTTT.

The chain recombines TRBV20-1 with TRBJ1-5; D call uncertain. The V gene lost 1 base and the J gene lost 4 bases, with 5 bases spanning the gap. This CDR3 spans 12 amino acids. Germline loops: CDR1 DFQATT, CDR2 SNEGSKA (reference sequence). CDR3 DNA: TGCAGTGCTAGAGCACAGAATCAGCCCCAGCATTTT. Translating it yields CSARAQNQPQHF.

The CDR3 region is CASSLEFMGELFF. The DNA of the CDR3 is TGCGCCAGCAGCTTGGAATTCATGGGGGAGCTGTTTTTT. The chain combines TRBV5-1 with TRBJ2-2; D is undetermined. The length of the CDR3 is 13 residues. V was pared by 0 bases and J by 8 bases, with 8 bases between. The germline gives CDR1 SGHRS, CDR2 YFSETQ.

V usage is TRBV10-2 and J usage is TRBJ2-6; D gene ambiguous. The V end lost 3 bases, the J end lost 4 bases, and 7 bases lay between the germline ends. This CDR3 has 14 residues. CDR1 is WSHSY, CDR2 SAAADI, per germline. CDR3 sequence (DNA): TGCGCCAGCAGTGACCTTTTGGGGGCCAACGTCCTGACTTTC. It is translated as CASSDLLGANVLTF.

This clonotype appeared a few times. The gene calls are TRBV6-4 and TRBJ1-1, with a weak D call TRBD1 (5 bases). Trimming took off 0 bases at V and 0 bases at J, with 23 bases between the two ends. The germline CDR1 and CDR2 sequences are MRHNA and SNTAGT. CDR3 length: 20 residues. The CDR3: CASSDSRRKGSGSMNTEAFF. The CDR3 coding sequence is TGTGCCAGCAGTGACTCGAGGAGAAAGGGGTCAGGGTCTATGAACACTGAAGCTTTCTTT.